This T cell receptor beta chain was documented in a study of brain T cells in children with intractable seizures. Study-level findings and limits: Pre- and post-surgery blood differed in depth, so pre-surgery absences may be undersampling.

This clone is large (0.1 to 1%). What it recognizes is unknown. With V trimmed by 7 bases and J by 4 bases, 8 bases remained unmatched. The germline V gene encodes CDR1 SQVTM and CDR2 ANQGSEA. The CDR3 consists of 13 residues. Surgery cases with the highest brain T cell transcript signatures were chosen for sequencing. TCRdb's copy holds only in-frame clones and misses some; the assay was immunoSEQ multiplex PCR. The data contain about 630 clones, over 65% of them singletons. The rearrangement joins TRBV29-1 to TRBJ2-7, with TRBD1 matching over 9 bases. The sequencing used resected brain tissue, collected at surgery. The source is a boy aged 5 to 17 with tuberous sclerosis and intractable seizures. The CDR3 is CSARQGGGYEQYF. The DNA of the CDR3 is TGCAGCGCCCGACAGGGGGGCGGTTACGAGCAGTACTTC.